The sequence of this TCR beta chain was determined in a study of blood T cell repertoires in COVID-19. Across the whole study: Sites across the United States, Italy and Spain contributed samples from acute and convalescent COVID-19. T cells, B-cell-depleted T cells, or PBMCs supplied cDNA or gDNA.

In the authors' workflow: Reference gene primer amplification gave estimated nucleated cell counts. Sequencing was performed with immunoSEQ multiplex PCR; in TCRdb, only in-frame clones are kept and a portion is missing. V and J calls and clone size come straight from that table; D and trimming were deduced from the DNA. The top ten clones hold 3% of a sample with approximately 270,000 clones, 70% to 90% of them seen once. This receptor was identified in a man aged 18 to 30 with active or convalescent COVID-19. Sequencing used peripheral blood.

This chain's CDR3 is CASSTTVILLTGNNSPLHF. As DNA, the CDR3 is TGTGCCAGTAGTACGACGGTCATCCTCCTGACAGGGAATAATTCACCCCTCCACTTT. The chain has TRBV19 and TRBJ1-6, with TRBD1 identical over 7 bases. This CDR3 region has 19 residues. V was pared by 4 bases and J by 5 bases, with 17 bases of the junction left unmatched. Germline lookup yields CDR1 LNHDA and CDR2 SQIVND (reference sequence).